This is a list of T cell receptor beta chains from one sample in a study of T-cell memory formation after mild COVID-19. Using its own MiXCR run on the 5' RACE reads, TCRdb lists one record per CDR3 protein. The table lists some 68,000 distinct CDR3 sequences, around 15% of them singletons. Sequences were obtained from PBMCs or a T cell subset sorted from them (not recorded which). These TCRs come from an adult woman who had mild COVID-19 (a few samples of this study predate the infection). Cell type and time point are not known. The CDR3 runs from the conserved cysteine through the conserved F or W. Each record gives: clone size, D gene, J gene, V gene, CDR3 protein, CDR3 DNA. The D gene is left open where the match is weak. Expanded clones are given a class, and other clones once, few, many or no size at all.

-	TRBD2	TRBJ2-7	TRBV9	CASSVAAGVYEQYF	TGTGCCAGCAGCGTGGCAGCGGGAGTCTACGAGCAGTACTTC
few	TRBD1	TRBJ2-3	TRBV12-3/TRBV12-4	CASSQTGPPTDTQYF	TGTGCCAGCAGCCAGACAGGGCCCCCCACAGATACGCAGTATTTT
few	-	TRBJ1-3	TRBV12-3/TRBV12-4	CAHVGSSGNTIYF	TGTGCCCACGTGGGGAGCTCTGGAAACACCATATATTTT
-	TRBD2	TRBJ2-3	TRBV14	CASSPLAGGSSTDTQYF	TGTGCCAGCAGCCCCCTAGCGGGGGGGTCTAGCACAGATACGCAGTATTTT
-	-	TRBJ2-5	TRBV12-3/TRBV12-4	CASSKKQGWQETQYF	TGTGCCAGCTCCAAAAAACAGGGCTGGCAAGAGACCCAGTACTTC
-	TRBD1	TRBJ1-6	TRBV7-2	CASSLMDRGGSPLHF	TGTGCCAGCAGCTTAATGGACAGGGGAGGGTCACCCCTCCACTTT
-	TRBD2	TRBJ2-4	TRBV15	CATSRALAGEGSIQYF	TGTGCCACCAGCAGAGCTCTAGCGGGGGAAGGGTCCATTCAGTACTTC
-	-	TRBJ2-7	TRBV5-5	CASSPAYKESYYEQYF	TGTGCCAGCAGCCCAGCCTACAAGGAGAGCTACTACGAGCAGTACTTC
few	-	TRBJ2-7	TRBV5-1	CASSLEAEVNEQYF	TGCGCCAGCAGCTTGGAAGCCGAGGTCAACGAGCAGTACTTC
-	-	TRBJ1-2	TRBV29-1	CSASVALMQGYTF	TGCAGCGCGTCGGTTGCCTTGATGCAAGGCTACACCTTC
-	TRBD2	TRBJ2-7	TRBV5-6	CASSSVAGLAPEQYF	TGTGCCAGCAGCTCGGTAGCTGGACTAGCGCCCGAGCAGTACTTC
-	-	TRBJ2-2	TRBV29-1	CSVDATNTGELFF	TGCAGCGTTGACGCTACGAACACCGGGGAGCTGTTTTTT
-	-	TRBJ2-1	TRBV29-1	CSVRPPDYNEQFF	TGCAGCGTTCGGCCCCCCGATTACAATGAGCAGTTCTTC
-	-	TRBJ1-5	TRBV19	CASSIVGQGHQPQHF	TGTGCCAGTAGTATTGTCGGGCAGGGGCATCAGCCCCAGCATTTT
-	TRBD2	TRBJ2-5	TRBV4-1	CASTERGSGETQYF	TGCGCCAGCACCGAGCGGGGGAGCGGGGAGACCCAGTACTTC
few	TRBD2	TRBJ2-2	TRBV29-1	CSVTPGLAAGELFF	TGCAGCGTCACTCCGGGACTAGCGGCCGGGGAGCTGTTTTTT
few	TRBD1	TRBJ2-7	TRBV7-9	CASSLGTGESYEQYF	TGTGCCAGCAGCTTAGGGACAGGGGAGTCCTACGAGCAGTACTTC
few	-	TRBJ2-1	TRBV3-1	CASSPAGGEGNEQFF	TGTGCCAGCAGCCCAGCCGGGGGAGAGGGCAATGAGCAGTTCTTC
few	-	TRBJ2-7	TRBV5-6	CASRPTGPYEQYF	TGTGCCAGCAGGCCGACAGGTCCCTACGAGCAGTACTTC
-	-	TRBJ1-1	TRBV20-1	CSARPGDTEAFF	TGCAGTGCTAGACCCGGGGACACTGAAGCTTTCTTT
few	TRBD2	TRBJ2-5	TRBV7-6	CASSLGLAVKETQYF	TGTGCCAGCAGCTTAGGACTAGCGGTTAAAGAGACCCAGTACTTC
many	-	TRBJ2-1	TRBV6-5	CASSYSQNNEQFF	TGTGCCAGCAGTTACAGTCAGAACAATGAGCAGTTCTTC
-	-	TRBJ1-5	TRBV9	CASSAHRDDSNQPQHF	TGTGCCAGCAGCGCCCACAGGGATGATAGCAATCAGCCCCAGCATTTT
-	-	TRBJ2-3	TRBV20-1	CSASQTGTSTDTQYF	TGCAGTGCTAGTCAGACAGGAACTAGCACAGATACGCAGTATTTT
-	TRBD2	TRBJ2-1	TRBV27	CASSAGGPYNEQFF	TGTGCCAGCAGCGCGGGGGGACCCTACAATGAGCAGTTCTTC
many	TRBD2	TRBJ2-7	TRBV5-5	CASSRGLAYEQYF	TGTGCCAGCAGCCGGGGACTAGCCTACGAGCAGTACTTC
-	-	TRBJ2-3	TRBV6-6	CASSPLADTQYF	TGTGCCAGCAGCCCCCTAGCGGATACGCAGTATTTT
few	-	TRBJ2-7	TRBV20-1	CSARDPVVQGMVYEQYF	TGCAGTGCTAGAGACCCAGTAGTGCAGGGAATGGTGTACGAGCAGTACTTC
once	-	TRBJ2-3	TRBV27	CASRPSNGGLGDTQYF	TGTGCCAGCAGACCAAGTAATGGGGGGCTTGGAGATACGCAGTATTTT
few	-	TRBJ1-2	TRBV7-9	CASSLGGTLNYGYTF	TGTGCCAGCAGCTTAGGGGGGACTCTTAACTATGGCTACACCTTC
-	-	TRBJ1-2	TRBV5-5	CASSAPGRSPANYGYTF	TGTGCCAGCAGCGCGCCGGGACGGAGCCCTGCTAACTATGGCTACACCTTC
few	TRBD1	TRBJ2-2	TRBV5-1	CASSLDRGRRVAGELFF	TGCGCCAGCAGCCTCGACAGGGGGCGCCGGGTTGCCGGGGAGCTGTTTTTT
few	-	TRBJ1-1	TRBV20-1	CSARDGTETEAFF	TGCAGTGCTAGAGATGGGACGGAGACTGAAGCTTTCTTT
few	TRBD2	TRBJ2-1	TRBV7-8	CASSPRGGIYNEQFF	TGTGCCAGCAGCCCTCGGGGGGGCATATACAATGAGCAGTTCTTC
few	TRBD2	TRBJ2-5	TRBV11-2	CASSYGLAGNQETQYF	TGTGCCAGCAGCTACGGACTAGCGGGGAACCAAGAGACCCAGTACTTC
many	-	TRBJ2-1	TRBV29-1	CSVEEASPPYNEQFF	TGCAGCGTTGAAGAGGCGTCCCCACCGTACAATGAGCAGTTCTTC
-	-	TRBJ2-1	TRBV5-6	CASSLDWNEQFF	TGTGCCAGCAGCTTGGACTGGAATGAGCAGTTCTTC
-	-	TRBJ2-2	TRBV4-1	CSSGRVAGEDTGELFF	TGCTCCAGCGGGCGGGTGGCAGGGGAGGACACCGGGGAGCTGTTTTTT
few	-	TRBJ2-5	TRBV10-3	CAISDPRQETQYF	TGTGCCATCAGTGACCCCCGCCAAGAGACCCAGTACTTC
many	TRBD1	TRBJ2-3	TRBV28	CASPPRGRRHTQYF	TGTGCCAGCCCGCCCAGGGGGCGCAGACATACGCAGTATTTT
-	TRBD2	TRBJ2-7	TRBV4-1	CASSRTSGGSYEQYF	TGCGCCAGCAGCCGAACGAGCGGGGGGTCCTACGAGCAGTACTTC
few	TRBD1	TRBJ1-1	TRBV12-3/TRBV12-4	CASSTGTGLVLAFF	TGTGCCAGCAGCACCGGGACAGGGCTAGTGTTAGCTTTCTTT
-	TRBD2	TRBJ2-7	TRBV11-2	CASNGLAGGPGYEQYF	TGTGCCAGCAACGGACTAGCGGGAGGGCCAGGGTACGAGCAGTACTTC
few	-	TRBJ2-1	TRBV30	CAWSPLVIDEQFF	TGTGCCTGGAGTCCCCTCGTTATAGATGAGCAGTTCTTC
medium-sized	-	TRBJ2-7	TRBV7-9	CASSPGYEQYF	TGTGCCAGCAGCCCAGGGTACGAGCAGTACTTC
-	-	TRBJ1-2	TRBV29-1	CSVEGRNYGYTF	TGCAGCGTTGAGGGCAGGAACTATGGCTACACCTTC
few	TRBD1	TRBJ2-7	TRBV7-9	CASSLATGANYEQYF	TGTGCCAGCAGCTTAGCGACAGGGGCTAACTACGAGCAGTACTTC
few	-	TRBJ2-2	TRBV5-8	CASSSGPFQPSGELFF	TGTGCCAGCAGCTCTGGCCCATTTCAGCCGAGCGGGGAGCTGTTTTTT
many	TRBD1	TRBJ2-1	TRBV5-6	CASSFGTGFHEQFF	TGTGCCAGCAGCTTCGGGACAGGGTTCCATGAGCAGTTCTTC
-	TRBD2	TRBJ2-3	TRBV4-1	CASSLGLAGPEEVRTQYF	TGCGCCAGCAGCCTTGGACTAGCGGGCCCGGAGGAAGTCAGGACGCAGTATTTT
few	-	TRBJ2-7	TRBV11-2	CASSPGVLGSSYEQYF	TGTGCCAGCAGCCCCGGAGTTCTCGGCTCCTCCTACGAGCAGTACTTC